Listed below are T cell receptor beta chains from one sample, sequenced in a study of OX40 agonist ivuxolimab in advanced cancers. The repertoire was sequenced with immunoSEQ multiplex PCR; TCRdb's copy has only in-frame clones and lacks some. The sample yields more than 70,000 clones, about four fifths seen once. The input for sequencing was CD4+ or CD8+ T cells sorted from blood, taken in a trial of the OX40 agonist ivuxolimab. All receptors derive from an adult with an advanced solid tumor such as melanoma, head and neck, liver or kidney cancer. CDR3s include the opening cysteine and the closing phenylalanine or tryptophan. A D gene is named only where the DNA matches it firmly. Expanded clones are given a class, and other clones once, few, many or no size at all.

-	TRBV29-1	TRBJ2-7	-	CSVVDIYEQYF	TGCAGCGTTGTAGACATCTACGAGCAGTACTTC
TRBD1	TRBV11-2	TRBJ2-2	-	CASSRLRGLAGELFF	TGTGCCAGCAGCCGACTCAGGGGGTTGGCCGGGGAGCTGTTTTTT
-	TRBV2	TRBJ1-1	-	CASREEGLSAEAFF	TGTGCCAGCAGGGAAGAAGGGCTTAGCGCTGAAGCTTTCTTT
-	TRBV5-1	TRBJ1-1	-	CASSWLDSSEAFF	TGCGCCAGCAGCTGGCTGGACTCTTCTGAAGCTTTCTTT
TRBD1	TRBV7-8	TRBJ2-7	-	CASSLAGTAYEQYF	TGTGCCAGCAGCTTAGCGGGGACAGCCTACGAGCAGTACTTC
TRBD1	TRBV2	TRBJ1-6	-	CASSHTFRGTGRVAPLHF	TGTGCCAGCAGCCACACTTTTAGGGGGACAGGACGGGTGGCACCCCTCCACTTT
-	TRBV5-6	TRBJ2-3	-	CASSPDGFGDTQYF	TGTGCCAGCAGCCCGGACGGGTTTGGGGATACGCAGTATTTT
-	TRBV6-1	TRBJ1-2	-	CASSARLGGGYGYTF	TGTGCCAGCAGTGCCCGCCTCGGAGGAGGCTATGGCTACACCTTC
-	TRBV6-1	TRBJ1-5	-	CASSEWQGHQPQHF	TGTGCCAGCAGTGAATGGCAGGGCCATCAGCCCCAGCATTTT
TRBD1	TRBV5-1	TRBJ1-3	few	CASRGTVAGNTIYF	TGCGCCAGCAGAGGGACAGTGGCAGGAAACACCATATATTTT
-	TRBV14	TRBJ1-3	-	CASSPRMVLSGNTIYF	TGTGCCAGCAGCCCTCGTATGGTCCTCTCTGGAAACACCATATATTTT
TRBD2	TRBV7-2	TRBJ2-3	few	CASSFASGSFTDTQYF	TGTGCCAGCAGCTTCGCCAGCGGGAGCTTTACAGATACGCAGTATTTT
TRBD1	TRBV30	TRBJ2-7	-	CAWRTGASYEQYF	TGTGCCTGGCGGACAGGGGCTTCCTACGAGCAGTACTTC
TRBD1	TRBV6-5	TRBJ1-1	-	CASSYSNRGGTEAFF	TGTGCCAGCAGTTACTCCAACAGGGGAGGCACTGAAGCTTTCTTT
-	TRBV6-5	TRBJ2-7	-	CASSLRGGPSYEQYF	TGTGCCAGCAGCCTGAGGGGGGGCCCCTCCTACGAGCAGTACTTC
TRBD2	TRBV5-4	TRBJ2-1	-	CASSSEGLVNEQFF	TGTGCCAGCAGCTCAGAAGGACTAGTCAATGAGCAGTTCTTC
TRBD2	TRBV18	TRBJ2-5	-	CASRRGVAQETQYF	TGTGCCAGTCGCCGGGGGGTCGCCCAAGAGACCCAGTACTTC
-	TRBV19	TRBJ2-7	-	CASSIIGPARYEQYF	TGTGCCAGTAGTATAATAGGACCGGCTAGATACGAGCAGTACTTC
-	TRBV19	TRBJ2-7	-	CASSPPGLGTREQYF	TGTGCCAGTAGTCCACCGGGTTTGGGAACGCGGGAGCAGTACTTC
TRBD2	TRBV7-8	TRBJ2-7	once	CASSSGTSGTYEQYF	TGTGCCAGCAGTTCCGGGACTAGCGGGACCTACGAGCAGTACTTC
-	TRBV28	TRBJ1-3	-	CASTRGGGGNTIYF	TGTGCCAGCACCCGGGGAGGGGGTGGAAACACCATATATTTT
TRBD1	TRBV19	TRBJ1-2	-	CASRTGGYYGYTF	TGTGCCAGTAGGACAGGGGGCTATTATGGCTACACCTTC
-	TRBV5-6	TRBJ2-2	-	CASSRDRMNTGELFF	TGTGCCAGCAGCAGAGACAGGATGAACACCGGGGAGCTGTTTTTT
-	TRBV7-2	TRBJ1-4	-	CASSLSGATNEKLFF	TGTGCCAGCAGCTTATCAGGGGCAACTAATGAAAAACTGTTTTTT
TRBD2	TRBV28	TRBJ2-1	-	CASSLKLAGHEQFF	TGTGCCAGCAGTTTAAAACTAGCGGGGCATGAGCAGTTCTTC
-	TRBV2	TRBJ2-5	-	CASSLRTGREETQYF	TGTGCCAGCAGTTTACGGACAGGGAGGGAAGAGACCCAGTACTTC
-	TRBV19	TRBJ1-1	-	CASTLMVGLNTEAFF	TGTGCCAGTACCCTGATGGTGGGGTTGAACACTGAAGCTTTCTTT